This is a list of T cell receptor beta chains from one sample in a study of T cells in tuberculosis. The repertoire was sequenced with immunoSEQ multiplex PCR; TCRdb's copy has only in-frame clones and lacks some. The sample shows roughly 28,000 clones, 90% of them seen only once. Sequencing used PBMCs. These receptors came from a donor aged 10 to 29 with latent tuberculosis or without tuberculosis infection. Each CDR3 is given with its conserved first and last residue. A D gene is named only where the DNA matches it firmly. Size is stated for part of the rows, as once, few or many counts, or as a class when the clone is expanded.

V gene: TRBV13; D gene: -; J gene: TRBJ2-1; clone size: -; CDR3 DNA: TGTGCCAGCAGCGGCAGCTCCTACAATGAGCAGTTCTTC; CDR3 protein: CASSGSSYNEQFF
V gene: TRBV5-4; D gene: -; J gene: TRBJ1-2; clone size: -; CDR3 DNA: TGTGCCAGCAGCGCATCAGCTAACTATGGCTACACCTTC; CDR3 protein: CASSASANYGYTF
V gene: TRBV6-4; D gene: TRBD1; J gene: TRBJ2-2; clone size: -; CDR3 DNA: TGTGCCAGCAGGGGACAGGGCACCGGGGAGCTGTTTTTT; CDR3 protein: CASRGQGTGELFF
V gene: TRBV29-1; D gene: -; J gene: TRBJ1-3; clone size: -; CDR3 DNA: TGCAGCGTTGTGCAGCGCCGGGGTGGAAACACCATATATTTT; CDR3 protein: CSVVQRRGGNTIYF
V gene: TRBV6-5; D gene: -; J gene: TRBJ1-6; clone size: once; CDR3 DNA: TGTGCCAGCAGTTACTCGGGGCGGAATTCACCCCTCCACTTT; CDR3 protein: CASSYSGRNSPLHF
V gene: TRBV19; D gene: -; J gene: TRBJ1-4; clone size: -; CDR3 DNA: TGTGCCAGTAGAGACCGGGGTTCAACTAATGAAAAACTGTTTTTT; CDR3 protein: CASRDRGSTNEKLFF
V gene: TRBV4-1; D gene: TRBD2; J gene: TRBJ2-3; clone size: -; CDR3 DNA: TGCGCCAGCAGCCAAGTATTCGCGGGGGGGGGCACAGATACGCAGTATTTT; CDR3 protein: CASSQVFAGGGTDTQYF
V gene: TRBV11-1; D gene: -; J gene: TRBJ1-6; clone size: -; CDR3 DNA: TGTGCCAGCAGCTTAGTATCCTCCTATAATTCACCCCTCCACTTT; CDR3 protein: CASSLVSSYNSPLHF
V gene: TRBV21-1; D gene: -; J gene: TRBJ1-5; clone size: -; CDR3 DNA: TGTGCCAGCAGCATTCACCTGGACACTTCTCCCGGCAATCAGCCCCAGCATTTT; CDR3 protein: CASSIHLDTSPGNQPQHF
V gene: TRBV5-5; D gene: -; J gene: TRBJ1-1; clone size: -; CDR3 DNA: TGTGCCAGCAACTCGGGGGGCCAGTTTGAAGCTTTCTTT; CDR3 protein: CASNSGGQFEAFF
V gene: TRBV5-1; D gene: -; J gene: TRBJ1-1; clone size: -; CDR3 DNA: TGCGCCAGCAAGGTGCGGGGTATGAACACTGAAGCTTTCTTT; CDR3 protein: CASKVRGMNTEAFF
V gene: TRBV5-1; D gene: TRBD1; J gene: TRBJ2-6; clone size: -; CDR3 DNA: TGCGCCAGCAGCTGGGGACAGGGGGGCTCTGGGGCCAACGTCCTGACTTTC; CDR3 protein: CASSWGQGGSGANVLTF
V gene: TRBV13; D gene: -; J gene: TRBJ1-4; clone size: few; CDR3 DNA: TGTGCCAGCAGTCTCGACAGTGGTGAAAAACTGTTTTTT; CDR3 protein: CASSLDSGEKLFF
V gene: TRBV27; D gene: -; J gene: TRBJ2-7; clone size: -; CDR3 DNA: TGTGCCAGCAGCGAAGGGGGTCTCTGGGAGCAGTACTTC; CDR3 protein: CASSEGGLWEQYF
V gene: TRBV2; D gene: TRBD1; J gene: TRBJ1-1; clone size: -; CDR3 DNA: TGTGCCAGCACCAGGCTCGGGACAGGGATTAACACTGAAGCTTTCTTT; CDR3 protein: CASTRLGTGINTEAFF
V gene: TRBV7-3; D gene: -; J gene: TRBJ1-6; clone size: -; CDR3 DNA: TGTGCCAGCAGCTTACTCGGACTGACTAATTCACCCCTCCACTTT; CDR3 protein: CASSLLGLTNSPLHF